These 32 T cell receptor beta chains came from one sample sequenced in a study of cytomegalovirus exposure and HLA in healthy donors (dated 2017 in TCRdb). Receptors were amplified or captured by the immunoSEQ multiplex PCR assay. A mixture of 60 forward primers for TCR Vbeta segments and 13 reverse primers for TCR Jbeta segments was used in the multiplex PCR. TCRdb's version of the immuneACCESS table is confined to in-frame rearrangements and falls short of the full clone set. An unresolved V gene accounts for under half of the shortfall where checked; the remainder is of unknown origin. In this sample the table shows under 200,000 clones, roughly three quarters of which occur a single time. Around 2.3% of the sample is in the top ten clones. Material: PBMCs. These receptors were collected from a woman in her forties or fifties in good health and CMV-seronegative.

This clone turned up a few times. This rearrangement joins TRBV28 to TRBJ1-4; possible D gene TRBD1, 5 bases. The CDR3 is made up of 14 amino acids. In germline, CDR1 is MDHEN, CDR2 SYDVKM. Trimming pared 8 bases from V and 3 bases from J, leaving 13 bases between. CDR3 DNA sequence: TGTGCCAGCTCTCAGGGATCAGCTAATGAAAAACTGTTTTTT. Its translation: CASSQGSANEKLFF. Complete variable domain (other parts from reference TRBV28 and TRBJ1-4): DVKVTQSSRYLVKRTGEKVFLECVQDMDHENMFWYRQDPGLGLRLIYFSYDVKMKEKGDIPEGYSVSREKKERFSLILESASTNQTSMYLCASSQGSANEKLFFGSGTQLSVL.

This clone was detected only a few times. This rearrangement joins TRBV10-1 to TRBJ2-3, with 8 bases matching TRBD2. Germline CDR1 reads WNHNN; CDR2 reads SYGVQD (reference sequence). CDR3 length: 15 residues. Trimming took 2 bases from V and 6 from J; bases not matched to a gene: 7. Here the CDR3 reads CASSESRGGGDTQYF. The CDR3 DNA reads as TGCGCCAGCAGTGAGAGCCGGGGGGGCGGGGATACGCAGTATTTT.

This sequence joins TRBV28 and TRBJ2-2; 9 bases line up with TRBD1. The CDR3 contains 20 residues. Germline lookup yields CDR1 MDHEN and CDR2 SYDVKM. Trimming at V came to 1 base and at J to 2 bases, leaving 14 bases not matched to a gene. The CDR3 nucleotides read TGTGCCAGCAGTTTATTGAGGGGACAGGGTCTTGTGGCAAACACCGGGGAGCTGTTTTTT. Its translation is CASSLLRGQGLVANTGELFF. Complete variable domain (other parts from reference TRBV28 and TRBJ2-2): DVKVTQSSRYLVKRTGEKVFLECVQDMDHENMFWYRQDPGLGLRLIYFSYDVKMKEKGDIPEGYSVSREKKERFSLILESASTNQTSMYLCASSLLRGQGLVANTGELFFGEGSRLTVL.

The CDR3 here is CASSSGLAGNNEQFF. DNA for the CDR3: TGCGCCAGCAGCTCCGGACTAGCGGGGAACAATGAGCAGTTCTTC. The chain employs TRBV5-1 and TRBJ2-1, with 12 positions matching TRBD2. CDR3 length: 15 amino acids. V shed 3 bases and J 5 bases; nucleotides not matched to a gene: 3. Germline CDR1 reads SGHRS; CDR2 reads YFSETQ.

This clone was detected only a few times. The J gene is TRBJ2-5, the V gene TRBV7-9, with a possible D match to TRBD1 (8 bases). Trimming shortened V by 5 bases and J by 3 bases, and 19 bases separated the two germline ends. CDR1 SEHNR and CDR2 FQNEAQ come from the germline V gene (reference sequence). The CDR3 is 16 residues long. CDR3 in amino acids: CASSPGQGGEKETQYF. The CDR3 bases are TGTGCCAGCAGCCCCGGACAGGGAGGGGAAAAAGAGACCCAGTACTTC. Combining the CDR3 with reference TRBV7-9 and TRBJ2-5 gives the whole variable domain DTGVSQNPRHKITKRGQNVTFRCDPISEHNRLYWYRQTLGQGPEFLTYFQNEAQLEKSRLLSDRFSAERPKGSFSTLEIQRTEQGDSAMYLCASSPGQGGEKETQYFGPGTRLLVL.

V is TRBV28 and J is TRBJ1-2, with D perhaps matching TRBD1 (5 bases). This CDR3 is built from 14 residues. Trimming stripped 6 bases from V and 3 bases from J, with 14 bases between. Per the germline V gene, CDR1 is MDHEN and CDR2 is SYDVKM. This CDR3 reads CASSPAARDYGYTF. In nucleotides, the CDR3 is TGTGCCAGCAGCCCCGCGGCCAGGGACTATGGCTACACCTTC.

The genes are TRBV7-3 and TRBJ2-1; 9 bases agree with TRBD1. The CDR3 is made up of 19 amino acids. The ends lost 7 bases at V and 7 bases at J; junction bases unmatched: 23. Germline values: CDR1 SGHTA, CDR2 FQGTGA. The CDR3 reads CASTEVGVRTGGARNEQFF. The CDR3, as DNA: TGTGCCAGCACCGAAGTGGGGGTCCGCACAGGGGGCGCGAGGAATGAGCAGTTCTTC. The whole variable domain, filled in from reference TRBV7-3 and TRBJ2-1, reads GAGVSQTPSNKVTEKGKYVELRCDPISGHTALYWYRQSLGQGPEFLIYFQGTGAADDSGLPNDRFFAVRPEGSVSTLKIQRTERGDSAVYLCASTEVGVRTGGARNEQFFGPGTRLTVL.

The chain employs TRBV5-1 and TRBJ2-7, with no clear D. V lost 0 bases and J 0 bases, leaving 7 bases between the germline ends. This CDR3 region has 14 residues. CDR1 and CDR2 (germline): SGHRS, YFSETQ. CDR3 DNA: TGCGCCAGCAGCTTGGCCACCAGCTCCTACGAGCAGTACTTC. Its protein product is CASSLATSSYEQYF. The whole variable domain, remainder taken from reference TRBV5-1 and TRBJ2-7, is KAGVTQTPRYLIKTRGQQVTLSCSPISGHRSVSWYQQTPGQGLQFLFEYFSETQRNKGNFPGRFSGRQFSNSRSEMNVSTLELGDSALYLCASSLATSSYEQYFGPGTRLTVT.

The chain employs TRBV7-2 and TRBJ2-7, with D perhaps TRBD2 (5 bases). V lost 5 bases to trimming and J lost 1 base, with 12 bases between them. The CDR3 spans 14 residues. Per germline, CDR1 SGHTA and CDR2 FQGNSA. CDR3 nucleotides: TGTGCCAGCAGCAAGTGGACTCCATCCTACGAGCAGTACTTC. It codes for CASSKWTPSYEQYF.

CDR3 nucleotide sequence: TGTGCCAGCTCCCCCTCGGGGAAGGAGGGAAGCGGCTACACCTTC. It specifies CASSPSGKEGSGYTF. The chain has TRBV18 and TRBJ1-2; D is undetermined. The CDR3 totals 15 residues. The V gene's germline CDR1 is KGHSH and CDR2 LQKENI. Trimming removed 6 bases from V and 8 bases from J, with 22 bases in between.

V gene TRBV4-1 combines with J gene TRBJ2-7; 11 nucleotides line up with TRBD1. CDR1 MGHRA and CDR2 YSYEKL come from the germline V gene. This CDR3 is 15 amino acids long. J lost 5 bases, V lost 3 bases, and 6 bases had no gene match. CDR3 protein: CASSQGGTGGDEQYF. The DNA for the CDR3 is TGCGCCAGCAGCCAGGGAGGGACAGGGGGGGACGAGCAGTACTTC.

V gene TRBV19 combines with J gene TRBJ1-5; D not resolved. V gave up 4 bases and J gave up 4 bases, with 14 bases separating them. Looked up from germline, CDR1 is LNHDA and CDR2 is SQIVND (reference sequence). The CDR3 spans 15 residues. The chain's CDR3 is CASSTEAARNQPQHF. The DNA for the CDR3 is TGTGCCAGTAGTACGGAGGCGGCAAGGAATCAGCCCCAGCATTTT.

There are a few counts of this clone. The CDR3 loop reads CASSSTRGFTEAFF. The CDR3 coding sequence is TGTGCCAGCAGCTCGACGAGGGGGTTTACTGAAGCTTTCTTT. This chain joins TRBV7-3 and TRBJ1-1; maybe TRBD1 (6 bases). CDR3 length: 14 amino acids. V was cut by 4 bases and J by 5 bases, with 14 bases left in between. Germline CDR1 and CDR2: SGHTA and FQGTGA.

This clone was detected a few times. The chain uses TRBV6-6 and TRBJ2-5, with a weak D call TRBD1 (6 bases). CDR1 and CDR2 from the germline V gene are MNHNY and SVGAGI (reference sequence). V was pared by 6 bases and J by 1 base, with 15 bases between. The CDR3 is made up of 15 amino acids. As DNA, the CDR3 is TGTGCCAGCAGAAAGGACAGCAGTATCCAAGAGACCCAGTACTTC. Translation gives CASRKDSSIQETQYF.

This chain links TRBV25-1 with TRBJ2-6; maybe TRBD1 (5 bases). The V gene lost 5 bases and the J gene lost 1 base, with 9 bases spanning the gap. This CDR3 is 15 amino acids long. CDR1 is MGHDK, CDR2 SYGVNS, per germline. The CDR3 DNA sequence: TGTGCCAGCAGTTTTGCAGGGTCTGGGGCCAACGTCCTGACTTTC. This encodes CASSFAGSGANVLTF.

The CDR3 loop reads CASSPRPGTSGGSSYNEQFF. In DNA, the CDR3 is TGTGCCAGTAGCCCGCGTCCCGGGACTAGCGGGGGGTCCTCCTACAATGAGCAGTTCTTC. The chain uses TRBV19 and TRBJ2-1; 15 positions agree with TRBD2. Germline-derived CDR1 and CDR2 are LNHDA and SQIVND (reference sequence). V shed 6 bases and J 0 bases; nucleotides not matched to a gene: 12. The CDR3 is made up of 20 amino acids.

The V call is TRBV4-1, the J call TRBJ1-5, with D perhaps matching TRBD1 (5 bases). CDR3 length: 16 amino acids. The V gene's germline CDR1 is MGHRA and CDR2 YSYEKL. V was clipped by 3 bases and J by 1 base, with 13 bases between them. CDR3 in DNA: TGCGCCAGCAGCCAGGCCCAGGGTAGGAGCAATCAGCCCCAGCATTTT. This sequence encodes CASSQAQGRSNQPQHF.

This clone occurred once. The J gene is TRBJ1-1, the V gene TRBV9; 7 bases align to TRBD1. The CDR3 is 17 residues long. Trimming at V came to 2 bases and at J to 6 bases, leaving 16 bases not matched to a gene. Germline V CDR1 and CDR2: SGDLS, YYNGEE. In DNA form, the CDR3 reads TGTGCCAGCAGCGTTGAGGAAGGGGACAGTTTTTTGGCTGAAGCTTTCTTT. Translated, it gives CASSVEEGDSFLAEAFF. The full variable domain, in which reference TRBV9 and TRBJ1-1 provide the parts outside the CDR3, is DSGVTQTPKHLITATGQRVTLRCSPRSGDLSVYWYQQSLDQGLQFLIQYYNGEERAKGNILERFSAQQFPDLHSELNLSSLELGDSALYFCASSVEEGDSFLAEAFFGQGTRLTVV.

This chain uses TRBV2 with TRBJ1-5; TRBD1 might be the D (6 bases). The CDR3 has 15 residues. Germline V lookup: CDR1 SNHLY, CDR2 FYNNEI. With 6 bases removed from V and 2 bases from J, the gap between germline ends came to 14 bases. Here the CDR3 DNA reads TGTGCCAGCAGACAAGGGGCAGGGGGCAATCAGCCCCAGCATTTT. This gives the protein CASRQGAGGNQPQHF. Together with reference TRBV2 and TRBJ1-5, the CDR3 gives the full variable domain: EPEVTQTPSHQVTQMGQEVILRCVPISNHLYFYWYRQILGQKVEFLVSFYNNEISEKSEIFDDQFSVERPDGSNFTLKIRSTKLEDSAMYFCASRQGAGGNQPQHFGDGTRLSIL.

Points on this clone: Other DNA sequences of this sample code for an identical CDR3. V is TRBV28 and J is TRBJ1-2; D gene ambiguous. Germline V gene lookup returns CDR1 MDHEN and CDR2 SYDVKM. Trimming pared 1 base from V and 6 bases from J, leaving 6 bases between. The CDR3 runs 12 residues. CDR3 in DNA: TGTGCCAGCAGTTTATCACTCCATGGCTACACCTTC. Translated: CASSLSLHGYTF.

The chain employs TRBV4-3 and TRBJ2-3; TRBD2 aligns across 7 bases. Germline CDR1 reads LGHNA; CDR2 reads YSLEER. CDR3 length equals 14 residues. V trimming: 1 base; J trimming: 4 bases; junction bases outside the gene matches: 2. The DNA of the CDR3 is TGCGCCAGCAGCCAAGCGGGAGGCCCAGATACGCAGTATTTT. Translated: CASSQAGGPDTQYF.

The CDR3 DNA is TGTGCCAGCAGACCAAACAGGGGACGAGGCTATGGCTACACCTTC. Protein product: CASRPNRGRGYGYTF. The rearrangement joins TRBV6-5 to TRBJ1-2; 7 nucleotides agree with TRBD1. V lost 6 bases to trimming and J lost 4 bases; unmatched junction nucleotides: 11. From germline, CDR1 is MNHEY and CDR2 SVGAGI. The CDR3 has 15 residues.

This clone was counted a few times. CDR3 nucleotide sequence: TGTGCCAGCAGCGAGGGCACCGAGCAGTACTTC. It specifies CASSEGTEQYF. This chain links TRBV7-9 with TRBJ2-7, with TRBD2 as a possible D gene (5 bases). This CDR3 region has 11 residues. V dropped 5 bases and J dropped 6 bases, with 8 bases sitting between them. Germline V gene data show CDR1 as SEHNR and CDR2 as FQNEAQ (reference sequence).

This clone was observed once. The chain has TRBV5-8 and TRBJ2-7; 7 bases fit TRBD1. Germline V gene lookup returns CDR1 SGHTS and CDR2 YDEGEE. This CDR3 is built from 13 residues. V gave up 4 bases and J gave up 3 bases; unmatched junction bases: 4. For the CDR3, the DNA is TGTGCCAGCAGCCCGGGACAGCTCTACGAGCAGTACTTC. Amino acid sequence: CASSPGQLYEQYF.

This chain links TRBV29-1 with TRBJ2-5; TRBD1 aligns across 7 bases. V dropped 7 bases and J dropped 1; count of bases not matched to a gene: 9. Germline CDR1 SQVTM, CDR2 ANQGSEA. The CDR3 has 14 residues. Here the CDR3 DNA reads TGCAGCGCCACGGCAGGGGGTTCCCAAGAGACCCAGTACTTC. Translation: CSATAGGSQETQYF.

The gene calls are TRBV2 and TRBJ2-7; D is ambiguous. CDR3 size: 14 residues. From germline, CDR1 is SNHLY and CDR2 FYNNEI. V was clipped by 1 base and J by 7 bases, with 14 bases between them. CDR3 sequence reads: CASSEGRNPNEQYF. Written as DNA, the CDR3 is TGTGCCAGCAGTGAAGGCAGGAACCCTAATGAGCAGTACTTC. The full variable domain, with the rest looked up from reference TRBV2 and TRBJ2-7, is EPEVTQTPSHQVTQMGQEVILRCVPISNHLYFYWYRQILGQKVEFLVSFYNNEISEKSEIFDDQFSVERPDGSNFTLKIRSTKLEDSAMYFCASSEGRNPNEQYFGPGTRLTVT.

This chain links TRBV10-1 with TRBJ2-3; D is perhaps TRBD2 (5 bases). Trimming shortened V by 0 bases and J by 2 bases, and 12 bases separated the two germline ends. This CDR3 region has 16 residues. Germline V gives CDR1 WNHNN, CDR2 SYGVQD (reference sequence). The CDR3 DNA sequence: TGCGCCAGCAGTGAGTCGCGGGCAGCCAACACAGATACGCAGTATTTT. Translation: CASSESRAANTDTQYF.

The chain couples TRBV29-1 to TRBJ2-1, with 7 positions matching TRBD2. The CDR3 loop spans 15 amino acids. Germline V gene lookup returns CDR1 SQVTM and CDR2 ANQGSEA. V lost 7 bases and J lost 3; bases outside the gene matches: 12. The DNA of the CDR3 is TGCAGCGCCGTCCCGGTAGCGGGTCTCTACAATGAGCAGTTCTTC. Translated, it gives CSAVPVAGLYNEQFF.

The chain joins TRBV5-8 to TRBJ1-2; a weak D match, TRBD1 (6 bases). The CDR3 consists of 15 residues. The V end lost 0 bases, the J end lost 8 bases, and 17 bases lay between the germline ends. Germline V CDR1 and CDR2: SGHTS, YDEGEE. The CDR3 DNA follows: TGTGCCAGCAGCTTGGATACAGGGTGGTTCGGGGGCTACACCTTC. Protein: CASSLDTGWFGGYTF.

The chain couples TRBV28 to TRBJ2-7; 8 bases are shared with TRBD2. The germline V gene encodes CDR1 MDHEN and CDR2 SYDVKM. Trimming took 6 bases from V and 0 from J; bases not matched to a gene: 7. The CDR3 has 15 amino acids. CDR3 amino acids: CASRDPGGASYEQYF. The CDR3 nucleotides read TGTGCCAGCAGGGACCCCGGGGGGGCCTCCTACGAGCAGTACTTC.

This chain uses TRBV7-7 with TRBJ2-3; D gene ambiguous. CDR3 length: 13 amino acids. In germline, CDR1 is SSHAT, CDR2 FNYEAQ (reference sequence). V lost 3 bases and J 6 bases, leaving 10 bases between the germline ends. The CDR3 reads CASSFQPRDTQYF. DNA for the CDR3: TGTGCCAGCAGCTTTCAACCGCGGGATACGCAGTATTTT.

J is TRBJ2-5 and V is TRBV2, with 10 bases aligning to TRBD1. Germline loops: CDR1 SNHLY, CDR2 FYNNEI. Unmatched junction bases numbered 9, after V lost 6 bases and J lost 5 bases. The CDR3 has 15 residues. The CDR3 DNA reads TGTGCCAGCAGAAGAAGACAGGGGGCTGGGGAGACCCAGTACTTC. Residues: CASRRRQGAGETQYF.